The rows below give T cell receptor beta chains drawn from one sample of a study of T cell responses to AZD1222 COVID-19 vaccine. Repertoires were generated with immunoSEQ multiplex PCR, while TCRdb's copy carries only in-frame clones and drops some. The table has around 140,000 clones, about nine tenths seen once; the top ten hold about 7.1%. The sequenced sample was peripheral blood, obtained on day 0 of AZD1222 vaccination. These receptors were collected from an adult in good health. The CDR3 runs from the conserved cysteine through the conserved F or W. A D gene is named only where the DNA matches it firmly. Not every row has a clone size; where given, it reads once, few, many or a size class.

size	D	V	J	CDR3	DNA
.	.	TRBV4-1	TRBJ1-6	CASSQEQPNHDSPLHF	TGCGCCAGCAGCCAAGAACAGCCGAATCACGACTCACCCCTCCACTTT
.	TRBD1	TRBV19	TRBJ2-7	CASKGQGVSYEQYF	TGTGCCAGTAAAGGACAGGGGGTTTCCTACGAGCAGTACTTC
.	.	TRBV27	TRBJ1-6	CASSLSVRWESPLHF	TGTGCCAGCAGTTTATCGGTACGGTGGGAGTCACCCCTCCACTTT
.	.	TRBV7-2	TRBJ2-3	CASNRAPGGTDTQYF	TGTGCCAGCAACCGCGCGCCCGGGGGCACAGATACGCAGTATTTT
.	TRBD1	TRBV29-1	TRBJ2-7	CSVLEDRVSYEQYF	TGCAGCGTTTTGGAAGACAGGGTATCCTACGAGCAGTACTTC
.	.	TRBV19	TRBJ1-3	CASKFSGQSSGNTIYF	TGTGCCAGTAAATTTAGTGGACAGTCCTCTGGAAACACCATATATTTT
.	.	TRBV7-2	TRBJ1-6	CASSLFGGESPLHF	TGTGCCAGCAGCCTCTTCGGAGGGGAATCACCCCTCCACTTT
few	TRBD2	TRBV6-5	TRBJ2-1	CATASGGTSYNEQFF	TGTGCCACCGCTAGCGGGGGGACCTCCTACAATGAGCAGTTCTTC
.	TRBD1	TRBV2	TRBJ1-2	CASTGQGLGYTF	TGTGCCAGCACCGGACAGGGCCTCGGCTACACCTTC
.	TRBD1	TRBV5-1	TRBJ2-5	CASSPGQGGETQYF	TGCGCCAGCAGCCCCGGACAGGGGGGAGAGACCCAGTACTTC
.	.	TRBV7-2	TRBJ1-2	CASSLEAGFGARGYTF	TGTGCCAGCAGCTTAGAGGCAGGGTTCGGAGCGAGAGGCTACACCTTC
few	.	TRBV20-1	TRBJ1-1	CSASEDSRMNTEAFF	TGCAGTGCTAGTGAGGACAGCCGAATGAACACTGAAGCTTTCTTT
.	.	TRBV9	TRBJ1-4	CASSVGGMGNEKLFF	TGTGCCAGCAGCGTAGGGGGGATGGGAAATGAAAAACTGTTTTTT